Each of the 21 T cell receptor beta chains below was sequenced from the same sample in a study of T cells in women clearing cervical HPV infection. Using immunoSEQ multiplex PCR, the repertoire was profiled, and TCRdb retains in-frame clones only, with some absent. The sample includes about 25,000 clones. The source material was blood buffy coat. These receptors all come from a woman between 18 and 75 years old with a cervical HPV16 infection that either progressed to CIN3+ or cleared (not recorded which).

A word on this clone: The read stops 3 residues short of the end of the CDR3; the missing end is completed from the germline J gene. The J gene is TRBJ2-7, the V gene TRBV30; TRBD1 agrees at 7 bases. The ends lost 3 bases at V and 5 bases at J; junction bases unmatched: 10. The CDR3 loop spans 14 amino acids. Looked up from germline, CDR1 is GTSNPN and CDR2 is SVGIG (reference sequence). CDR3 loop: CAWSLRQGFHEQYF. The sequenced part of the CDR3 DNA is TGTGCCTGGAGCCTGAGACAGGGATTCCACGAG.

As to this clone: The read terminates 3 residues before the CDR3 end, so the remaining end is supplied by the germline J gene. The chain joins TRBV20-1 to TRBJ2-1, with 9 bases matching TRBD2. V shed 2 bases, J shed 0 bases, and the junction held 8 bases outside the gene matches. CDR1 is DFQATT, CDR2 SNEGSKA, per germline (reference sequence). The CDR3 is made up of 17 amino acids. The sequenced part of the CDR3 DNA is TGCAGTGCTAGAAGTAGCGGGGGATTGAGCTCCTACAATGAG. As protein: CSARSSGGLSSYNE. The entire CDR3 sequence reads CSARSSGGLSSYNEQFF.

About this clone: The sequenced fragment ends 3 residues before the CDR3 boundary, so the rest is inferred from the germline J gene. This chain connects TRBV19 to TRBJ1-5; 10 bases map to TRBD1. CDR3 length equals 14 residues. Trimming took 11 bases from V and 2 from J; bases not matched to a gene: 6. Looked up from germline, CDR1 is LNHDA and CDR2 is SQIVND (reference sequence). The part of the CDR3 DNA that was read is TGTGCCGGGGGACAGGGGTTGGGCAATCAGCCC. Translating gives CAGGQGLGNQP. The full CDR3 sequence reads CAGGQGLGNQPQHF. The whole variable domain, remainder taken from reference TRBV19 and TRBJ1-5, is DGGITQSPKYLFRKEGQNVTLSCEQNLNHDAMYWYRQDPGQGLRLIYYSQIVNDFQKGDIAEGYSVSREKKESFPLTVTSAQKNPTAFYLCAGGQGLGNQPQHFGDGTRLSIL.

To note about this clone: The read comes to an end 3 residues before the CDR3 does, leaving the germline J gene to fill in the end. The rearrangement uses TRBV7-2 and TRBJ2-7; the match to TRBD2 covers 8 bases. CDR3 length: 15 residues. V dropped 5 bases and J dropped 6; count of bases not matched to a gene: 12. CDR1 is SGHTA and CDR2 is FQGNSA in the germline V gene. The CDR3: CASSGRLAGRGEQYF. Partial CDR3 DNA: TGTGCCAGCAGCGGGAGATTAGCGGGACGGGGCGAG.

Comments on this clone: From the germline J gene comes the end of the CDR3, since the read stops 3 residues before it. This chain links TRBV14 with TRBJ2-3; D possibly corresponds to TRBD2 (7 bases). The CDR3 is made up of 15 amino acids. Germline CDR1 SGHDN, CDR2 FVKESK. This CDR3 is CASSRGGRGQETQYF. CDR3 DNA, as far as it was read: TGTGCCAGCAGCCGAGGCGGGCGGGGGCAGGAGACG.

Concerning this clone itself: The read gets to within 3 residues of the CDR3 end, and the germline J gene fills in the rest. The rearrangement uses TRBV5-1 and TRBJ2-7, with 7 bases matching TRBD1. This CDR3 is built from 13 residues. Germline loops: CDR1 SGHRS, CDR2 YFSETQ. V was clipped by 3 bases and J by 4 bases; unmatched bases: 4. CDR3 protein: CASSWDSLYEQYF. CDR3 DNA (partial): TGCGCCAGCAGCTGGGACAGTCTATACGAG. Drawing the rest from reference TRBV5-1 and TRBJ2-7, the complete variable domain is KAGVTQTPRYLIKTRGQQVTLSCSPISGHRSVSWYQQTPGQGLQFLFEYFSETQRNKGNFPGRFSGRQFSNSRSEMNVSTLELGDSALYLCASSWDSLYEQYFGPGTRLTVT.

With respect to this clone: Read data end 3 residues before the CDR3 end; the end is taken from the germline J gene. This rearrangement joins TRBV7-9 to TRBJ1-2, with unresolved D. V lost 0 bases and J 3 bases, leaving 5 bases between the germline ends. Germline CDR1 is SEHNR and CDR2 is FQNEAQ (reference sequence). The CDR3 runs 13 residues. CDR3 sequence reads: CASSLAADYGYTF. The CDR3 bases that were read are TGTGCCAGCAGCTTAGCGGCAGACTATGGC. Drawing the rest from reference TRBV7-9 and TRBJ1-2, the complete variable domain is DTGVSQNPRHKITKRGQNVTFRCDPISEHNRLYWYRQTLGQGPEFLTYFQNEAQLEKSRLLSDRFSAERPKGSFSTLEIQRTEQGDSAMYLCASSLAADYGYTFGSGTRLTVV.

With respect to this clone: Read sequence stops 3 residues before the CDR3 end, and the germline J gene provides the missing end. This rearrangement joins TRBV7-8 to TRBJ2-7; TRBD1 matches 8 bases. The CDR3 spans 13 residues. Germline CDR1 is SGHVS and CDR2 is FQNEAQ. The J segment lost 4 bases and the V segment lost 2 bases, leaving 1 base of the junction unmatched. The sequenced CDR3 bases are TGTGCCAGCAGCTTAACAGGGGGTTACGAG. Translation: CASSLTGGYE. The whole CDR3 protein is CASSLTGGYEQYF.

About this clone itself: With the read ending 3 residues before the CDR3 end, the germline J gene is used to fill in that end. This chain uses TRBV7-2 with TRBJ2-3, with 7 bases aligning to TRBD1. CDR3 length equals 14 residues. Germline V gene lookup returns CDR1 SGHTA and CDR2 FQGNSA. J gave up 4 bases and V 5 bases, and 6 bases lay outside the gene matches. The CDR3 region is CASSQDRVADTQYF. CDR3 DNA (partial): TGTGCCAGCAGCCAAGACAGGGTCGCAGATACG. Variable domain in full (rest from reference TRBV7-2 and TRBJ2-3): GAGVSQSPSNKVTEKGKDVELRCDPISGHTALYWYRQSLGQGLEFLIYFQGNSAPDKSGLPSDRFSAERTGGSVSTLTIQRTQQEDSAVYLCASSQDRVADTQYFGPGTRLTVL.

Notes on this clone: One end of the junction does not line up with germline, which may come from a read error. The CDR3 is cut off 3 residues early in the read; its end comes from the germline J gene. The rearrangement links TRBV7-6 to TRBJ2-3; 7 nucleotides align to TRBD1. The CDR3 length is 16 residues. Looked up from germline, CDR1 is SGHVS and CDR2 is FNYEAQ. The CDR3 reads CASSLVNGRGTETQYF. The covered CDR3 bases are TGTGCCAGCAGCTTAGTCAACGGCAGGGGGACAGAGACG.

Comment on this clone: The read ends 3 residues before the CDR3 terminus; that terminus is restored from the germline J gene. V usage is TRBV20-1 and J usage is TRBJ2-7; weak D call: TRBD2 (5 bases). Germline V CDR1 and CDR2: DFQATT, SNEGSKA (reference sequence). V lost 5 bases and J lost 3, with 17 bases in between. The CDR3 is made up of 14 amino acids. This CDR3 reads CSAASRFRLYEQYF. The CDR3 DNA, read in part, is TGCAGTGCTGCTAGCAGATTTAGGCTCTACGAG.

CDR3 sequence reads: CSASGQETQYF. Incomplete CDR3 DNA: TGCAGTGCTTCCGGGCAAGAGACC. The rearrangement uses TRBV20-1 and TRBJ2-5; no clear D gene. The sequenced fragment ends 3 residues before the CDR3 boundary, so the rest is inferred from the germline J gene. From germline, CDR1 is DFQATT and CDR2 SNEGSKA (reference sequence). There are 11 residues in the CDR3. V was pared by 5 bases and J by 2 bases, with 6 bases between.

For this clone: The read is 3 residues too short to cover the CDR3 end, so that end is filled in from the germline J gene. The rearrangement links TRBV5-6 to TRBJ2-5; possibly TRBD1 for D (6 bases). V lost 1 base to trimming and J lost 4 bases, with 11 bases between them. This CDR3 comprises 14 residues. Germline CDR1 SGHDT, CDR2 YYEEEE. This CDR3 is CASSLTTGRETQYF. The covered CDR3 bases are TGTGCCAGCAGCTTGACCACAGGGCGAGAGACC.

Remarks on this clone: The read terminates 3 residues ahead of where the CDR3 ends, so the germline J gene completes it. This chain links TRBV19 with TRBJ2-3; TRBD2 might be the D (7 bases). The CDR3 has 14 residues. Germline V gives CDR1 LNHDA, CDR2 SQIVND (reference sequence). The CDR3 reads CASSAPGGLETQYF. Partial CDR3 DNA: TGTGCCAGTAGTGCACCGGGGGGCCTGGAGACG.

With respect to this clone: Read coverage stops 3 residues before the CDR3 terminus; the germline J gene supplies the remainder. V and J are TRBV20-1 and TRBJ2-7; D remains ambiguous. CDR3 length: 12 amino acids. Germline values: CDR1 DFQATT, CDR2 SNEGSKA (reference sequence). Deletions cut 3 bases from V and 3 bases from J, with 9 bases between. CDR3 DNA (partial): TGCAGTGCTAGCCAACAGAGCTACGAG. This codes for CSASQQSYE. From start to end, the CDR3 is CSASQQSYEQYF.

Concerning this clone itself: Sequencing ends 3 residues short of the CDR3 end; the germline J gene provides the rest. The chain combines TRBV10-1 with TRBJ1-4; 10 bases align to TRBD1. Germline CDR1 and CDR2: WNHNN and SYGVQD (reference sequence). The CDR3 length is 16 residues. The covered CDR3 bases are TGCGCCAGCAGTCTTTCAGCCGGGACAGGGGATTCACCA. Translation: CASSLSAGTGDSP. The entire CDR3 protein is CASSLSAGTGDSPLFF.

CDR3 loop: CASSPTGGRTEAFF. CDR3 DNA, as far as it was read: TGTGCCAGTAGTCCGACAGGGGGCAGGACTGAA. The chain recombines TRBV19 with TRBJ1-1; 10 positions agree with TRBD1. From the germline J gene comes the end of the CDR3, since the read stops 3 residues before it. Trimming removed 5 bases from V and 5 bases from J; junction bases left unmatched: 5. The length of the CDR3 is 14 residues. CDR1 is LNHDA, CDR2 SQIVND, per germline (reference sequence).

The CDR3 sequence is CASNGGATPMGLGNTIYF. Incomplete CDR3 DNA: TGTGCCAGCAACGGAGGGGCCACCCCCATGGGACTTGGAAACACC. The chain is built from TRBV2 and TRBJ1-3, with a weak D call TRBD1 (5 bases). The observed sequence ends 3 residues before the CDR3 terminus, with the missing tail filled in from the germline J gene. This CDR3 comprises 18 residues. Deletions cut 7 bases from V and 3 bases from J, with 25 bases between. Per germline, CDR1 SNHLY and CDR2 FYNNEI.

As regards this clone: The read ends 3 residues shy of where the CDR3 ends; the end is completed using the germline J gene. This chain links TRBV7-3 with TRBJ1-2; D perhaps matches TRBD1 (5 bases). This CDR3 is built from 13 residues. CDR1 is SGHTA and CDR2 is FQGTGA in the germline V gene. Trimming took 5 bases from V and 7 from J, leaving 14 bases between them. The sequenced part of the CDR3 DNA is TGTGCCAGCAGCCCGCGGGGTGGGGGTGGC. It is translated as CASSPRGGGG. The entire CDR3 protein reads CASSPRGGGGYTF.

For this clone: Read sequence stops 3 residues before the CDR3 end, and the germline J gene provides the missing end. The chain employs TRBV20-1 and TRBJ2-3; 15 bases line up with TRBD2. Germline lookup yields CDR1 DFQATT and CDR2 SNEGSKA (reference sequence). The CDR3 runs to 19 residues. The ends lost 5 bases at V and 4 bases at J; junction bases unmatched: 16. The CDR3: CSAGPGLAGGSRWSDTQYF. CDR3 bases read: TGCAGTGCTGGGCCGGGACTAGCGGGGGGTTCCAGATGGTCAGATACG.

Points on this clone: Read data end 3 residues before the CDR3 end; the end is taken from the germline J gene. The chain employs TRBV28 and TRBJ2-7; TRBD1 might be the D (6 bases). Germline assignment: CDR1 MDHEN and CDR2 SYDVKM. The CDR3 spans 15 residues. V lost 4 bases and J 3 bases, leaving 16 bases between the germline ends. CDR3 sequence: CASSSGDVTSYEQYF. Incomplete CDR3 DNA: TGTGCCAGCAGTTCAGGGGACGTGACGAGCTACGAG.